This is a list of T cell receptor beta chains from one sample in a study of long-term antiretroviral therapy in people with HIV. The data were produced by immunoSEQ multiplex PCR, yet TCRdb's version contains in-frame clones alone and is incomplete. The table records about 25,000 clones, 80% to 90% of them present only once. The starting material was unsorted PBMCs, obtained 1.2 years after starting antiretroviral therapy. Receptors were obtained from a man between 45 and 60 years old with HIV. Both conserved end residues are part of each CDR3. Fields, in order: D gene, clone size, V gene, J gene, CDR3 protein, CDR3 DNA. A D gene is named only where the DNA matches it firmly. Size is stated for part of the rows, as once, few or many counts, or as a class when the clone is expanded.

d_gene: NA
abundance: NA
v_gene: TRBV7-2
j_gene: TRBJ2-7
CDR3aa: CASSSTGSSYEQYF
CDR3nt: TGTGCCAGCAGTTCGACGGGGAGCTCCTACGAGCAGTACTTC

d_gene: NA
abundance: NA
v_gene: TRBV7-3
j_gene: TRBJ1-6
CDR3aa: CASSLEGSYNSPLHF
CDR3nt: TGTGCCAGCAGCTTAGAGGGATCCTATAATTCACCCCTCCACTTT

d_gene: NA
abundance: NA
v_gene: TRBV11-1
j_gene: TRBJ1-2
CDR3aa: CASSPGPGASGYTF
CDR3nt: TGTGCCAGCAGCCCGGGGCCGGGGGCTAGTGGCTACACCTTC

d_gene: NA
abundance: NA
v_gene: TRBV20-1
j_gene: TRBJ1-1
CDR3aa: CSGSGRAEAFF
CDR3nt: TGCAGTGGGTCGGGGAGGGCTGAAGCTTTCTTT

d_gene: NA
abundance: once
v_gene: TRBV9
j_gene: TRBJ2-2
CDR3aa: CASRGYENTGELFF
CDR3nt: TGTGCCAGCCGGGGGTATGAGAACACCGGGGAGCTGTTTTTT

d_gene: NA
abundance: few
v_gene: TRBV6-1
j_gene: TRBJ1-5
CDR3aa: CASAVTIGNQPQHF
CDR3nt: TGTGCCAGCGCCGTGACTATTGGCAATCAGCCCCAGCATTTT

d_gene: NA
abundance: NA
v_gene: TRBV30
j_gene: TRBJ1-2
CDR3aa: CAWRALGGYTF
CDR3nt: TGTGCCTGGAGGGCACTAGGGGGCTACACCTTC

d_gene: NA
abundance: NA
v_gene: TRBV14
j_gene: TRBJ1-2
CDR3aa: CASSQGSDRVYGYTF
CDR3nt: TGTGCCAGCAGCCAAGGCTCCGATCGGGTCTATGGCTACACCTTC

d_gene: TRBD1
abundance: few
v_gene: TRBV5-6
j_gene: TRBJ1-2
CDR3aa: CASSLMGQGHGYTF
CDR3nt: TGTGCCAGCAGTCTGATGGGACAGGGGCATGGCTACACCTTC

d_gene: TRBD2
abundance: once
v_gene: TRBV6-5
j_gene: TRBJ2-7
CDR3aa: CASSYSGLTYEQYF
CDR3nt: TGTGCCAGCAGTTACTCGGGACTAACCTACGAGCAGTACTTC

d_gene: NA
abundance: NA
v_gene: TRBV6-6
j_gene: TRBJ1-4
CDR3aa: CASTFTGINEKLFF
CDR3nt: TGTGCCAGCACTTTTACAGGGATTAACGAAAAACTGTTTTTT

d_gene: NA
abundance: NA
v_gene: TRBV5-6
j_gene: TRBJ2-6
CDR3aa: CASSLRTASSGANVLTF
CDR3nt: TGTGCCAGCAGCTTGAGGACAGCCAGCTCTGGGGCCAACGTCCTGACTTTC

d_gene: NA
abundance: NA
v_gene: TRBV5-1
j_gene: TRBJ1-4
CDR3aa: CASSHGRSEKLFF
CDR3nt: TGCGCCAGCAGCCACGGACGGAGTGAAAAACTGTTTTTT

d_gene: TRBD1
abundance: few
v_gene: TRBV2
j_gene: TRBJ1-5
CDR3aa: CASTTGTGGQSAQHF
CDR3nt: TGTGCCAGCACCACCGGGACAGGGGGACAATCAGCCCAGCATTTT

d_gene: NA
abundance: NA
v_gene: TRBV10-3
j_gene: TRBJ2-3
CDR3aa: CAISGGPGWADTQYF
CDR3nt: TGTGCCATCAGTGGGGGCCCAGGGTGGGCAGATACGCAGTATTTT

d_gene: NA
abundance: NA
v_gene: TRBV13
j_gene: TRBJ1-1
CDR3aa: CASSLNRDGTEAFF
CDR3nt: TGTGCCAGCAGCTTAAACAGGGACGGCACTGAAGCTTTCTTT

d_gene: TRBD1
abundance: NA
v_gene: TRBV28
j_gene: TRBJ1-5
CDR3aa: CASSLGGSRTGRYQPQHF
CDR3nt: TGTGCCAGCAGTTTAGGAGGGTCCCGGACAGGGCGATATCAGCCCCAGCATTTT

d_gene: NA
abundance: NA
v_gene: TRBV21-1
j_gene: TRBJ2-7
CDR3aa: CASSRTAPYEQYF
CDR3nt: TGTGCCAGCAGCCGGACTGCTCCCTACGAGCAGTACTTC

d_gene: NA
abundance: NA
v_gene: TRBV27
j_gene: TRBJ1-1
CDR3aa: CASSLSRDTEAFF
CDR3nt: TGTGCCAGCAGTTTATCTAGGGACACTGAAGCTTTCTTT

d_gene: TRBD1
abundance: NA
v_gene: TRBV28
j_gene: TRBJ1-1
CDR3aa: CASSSQGANTEAFF
CDR3nt: TGTGCCAGCAGTTCACAGGGGGCGAACACTGAAGCTTTCTTT

d_gene: TRBD1
abundance: NA
v_gene: TRBV13
j_gene: TRBJ2-7
CDR3aa: CASSPSFPGTGASYEQYF
CDR3nt: TGTGCCAGCAGCCCCTCCTTCCCGGGGACAGGGGCATCCTACGAGCAGTACTTC

d_gene: TRBD2
abundance: NA
v_gene: TRBV7-6
j_gene: TRBJ2-7
CDR3aa: CASSLRPSAGGRDEQYF
CDR3nt: TGTGCCAGCAGCTTACGGCCGTCGGCGGGGGGGCGGGACGAGCAGTACTTC

d_gene: NA
abundance: once
v_gene: TRBV6-1
j_gene: TRBJ1-6
CDR3aa: CASSRQAQDSSPLHF
CDR3nt: TGTGCCAGCAGTCGACAGGCGCAGGATTCCTCACCCCTCCACTTT

d_gene: NA
abundance: NA
v_gene: TRBV27
j_gene: TRBJ1-6
CDR3aa: CASSFRAGNSPLHF
CDR3nt: TGTGCCAGCAGTTTCAGGGCTGGTAATTCACCCCTCCACTTT

d_gene: NA
abundance: NA
v_gene: TRBV5-6
j_gene: TRBJ1-1
CDR3aa: CASSLEVAGGKAFF
CDR3nt: TGTGCCAGCAGCCTCGAAGTAGCGGGGGGCAAAGCTTTCTTT